This T cell receptor beta chain was captured in a study of cytomegalovirus exposure and HLA in healthy donors. Study as a whole: There were fewer than 130 million unique TCR beta sequences, drawn from some 180 million T cells, in an earlier analysis. About 80 million unique TCRs, all from HLA-typed donors, were included in an early release of the data.

Looked up from germline, CDR1 is LNHNV and CDR2 is YYDKDF (reference sequence). Trimming took off 4 bases at V and 5 bases at J, with 17 bases between the two ends. The CDR3 extends over 15 amino acids. PCR amplification relied on 60 Vbeta primers (plus 13 Jbeta primers). The protocol was immunoSEQ multiplex PCR, while the TCRdb copy is restricted to in-frame clones and leaves out a portion. The repertoire includes about 88,000 clones, approximately 77% of them detected once, and approximately 4.4% sits in the top ten. Broader study findings: Many donors carried some public TCRs, although rarity characterized most TCR sequences. The productive fraction for most TCR beta V segments was about 87% or about 30% in an earlier analysis.

On this clone itself: Its antigen is still unknown.

The source of this sequence is a woman aged 40 to 55 in good health and CMV-seronegative. The chain is built from TRBV15 and TRBJ2-5, with D possibly TRBD1 on 6 matching bases. Sequencing was done on a sample of PBMCs. The CDR3 DNA reads as TGTGCCACCAGCAATCCCCTGGCAGGGGTCGAGACCCAGTACTTC. Its translation is CATSNPLAGVETQYF.